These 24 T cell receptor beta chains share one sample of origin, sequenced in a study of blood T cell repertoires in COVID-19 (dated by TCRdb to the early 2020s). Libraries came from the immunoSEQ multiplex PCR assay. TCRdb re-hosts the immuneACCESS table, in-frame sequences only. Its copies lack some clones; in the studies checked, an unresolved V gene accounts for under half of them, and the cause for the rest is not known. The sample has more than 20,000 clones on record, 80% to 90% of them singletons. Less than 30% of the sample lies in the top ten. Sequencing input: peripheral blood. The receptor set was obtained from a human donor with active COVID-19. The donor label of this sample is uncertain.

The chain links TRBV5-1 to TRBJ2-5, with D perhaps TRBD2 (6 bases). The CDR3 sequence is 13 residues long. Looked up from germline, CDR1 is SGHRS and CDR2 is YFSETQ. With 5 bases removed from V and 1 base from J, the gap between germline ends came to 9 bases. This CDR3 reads CASSKLAQETQYF. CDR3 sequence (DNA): TGCGCCAGCAGTAAACTAGCCCAAGAGACCCAGTACTTC. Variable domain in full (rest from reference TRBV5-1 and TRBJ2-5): KAGVTQTPRYLIKTRGQQVTLSCSPISGHRSVSWYQQTPGQGLQFLFEYFSETQRNKGNFPGRFSGRQFSNSRSEMNVSTLELGDSALYLCASSKLAQETQYFGPGTRLLVL.

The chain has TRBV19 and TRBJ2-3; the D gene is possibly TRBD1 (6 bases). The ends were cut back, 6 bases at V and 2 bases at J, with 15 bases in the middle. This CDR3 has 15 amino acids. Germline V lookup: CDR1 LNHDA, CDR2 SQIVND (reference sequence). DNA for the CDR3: TGTGCCAGTAGAAAGCCCGGGACACTCACAGATACGCAGTATTTT. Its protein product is CASRKPGTLTDTQYF.

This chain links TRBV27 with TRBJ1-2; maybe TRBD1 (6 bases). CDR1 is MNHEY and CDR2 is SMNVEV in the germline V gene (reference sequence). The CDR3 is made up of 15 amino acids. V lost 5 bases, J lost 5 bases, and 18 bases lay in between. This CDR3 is CASSPPDRPGYGYTF. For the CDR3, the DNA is TGTGCCAGCAGTCCGCCAGACAGGCCAGGGTATGGCTACACCTTC.

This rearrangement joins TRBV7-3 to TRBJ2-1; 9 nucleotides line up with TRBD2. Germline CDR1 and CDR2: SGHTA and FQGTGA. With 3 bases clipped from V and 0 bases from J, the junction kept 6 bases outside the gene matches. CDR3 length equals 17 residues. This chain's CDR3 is CASSFERLADSYNEQFF. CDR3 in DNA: TGTGCCAGCAGCTTCGAGAGACTAGCGGACTCCTACAATGAGCAGTTCTTC.

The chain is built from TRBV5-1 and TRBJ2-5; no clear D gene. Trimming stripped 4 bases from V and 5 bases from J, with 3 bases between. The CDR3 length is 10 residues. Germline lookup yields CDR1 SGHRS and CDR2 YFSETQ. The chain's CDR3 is CASSRETQYF. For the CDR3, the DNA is TGCGCCAGCAGCCGGGAGACCCAGTACTTC.

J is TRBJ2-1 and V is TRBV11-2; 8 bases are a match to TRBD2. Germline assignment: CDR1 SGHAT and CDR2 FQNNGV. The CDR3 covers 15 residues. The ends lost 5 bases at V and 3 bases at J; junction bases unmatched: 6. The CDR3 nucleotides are TGTGCCAGCAGCCCCTTTAGCGGGAACTACAATGAGCAGTTCTTC. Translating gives CASSPFSGNYNEQFF.

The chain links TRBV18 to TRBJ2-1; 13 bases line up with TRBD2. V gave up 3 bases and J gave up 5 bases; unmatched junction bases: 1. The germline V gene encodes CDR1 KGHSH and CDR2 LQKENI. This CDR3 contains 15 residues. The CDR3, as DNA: TGTGCCAGCTCACCGGGGACTAGCGGGGACAATGAGCAGTTCTTC. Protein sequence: CASSPGTSGDNEQFF.

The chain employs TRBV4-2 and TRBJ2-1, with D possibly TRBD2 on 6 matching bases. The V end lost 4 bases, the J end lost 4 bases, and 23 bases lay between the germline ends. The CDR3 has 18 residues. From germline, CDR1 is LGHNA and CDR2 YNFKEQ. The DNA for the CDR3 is TGTGCCAGCAGCCCCATAATCCAATTAGCGGCCCATTACAATGAGCAGTTCTTC. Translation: CASSPIIQLAAHYNEQFF.

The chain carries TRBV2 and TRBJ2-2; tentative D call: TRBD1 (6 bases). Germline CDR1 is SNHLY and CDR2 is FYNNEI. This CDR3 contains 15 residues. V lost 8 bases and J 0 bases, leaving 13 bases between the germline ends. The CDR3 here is CASATGTTNTGELFF. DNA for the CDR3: TGTGCCAGCGCGACCGGGACAACGAACACCGGGGAGCTGTTTTTT.

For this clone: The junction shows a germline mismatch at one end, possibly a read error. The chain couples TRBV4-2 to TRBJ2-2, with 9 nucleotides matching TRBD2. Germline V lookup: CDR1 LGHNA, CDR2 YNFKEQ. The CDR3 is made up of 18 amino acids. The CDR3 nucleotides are TGTGCCAGCAGCAAAGATCCTAGCGGGGCCGCGAACACCGGGGAGCTGTTTTTT. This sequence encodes CASSKDPSGAANTGELFF.

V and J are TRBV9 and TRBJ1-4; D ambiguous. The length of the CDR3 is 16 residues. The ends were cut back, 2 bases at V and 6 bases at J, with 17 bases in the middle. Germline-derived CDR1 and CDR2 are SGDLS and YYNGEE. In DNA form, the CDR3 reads TGTGCCAGCAGCGTGGCCATACAGTCAACGGATGAAAAACTGTTTTTT. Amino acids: CASSVAIQSTDEKLFF.

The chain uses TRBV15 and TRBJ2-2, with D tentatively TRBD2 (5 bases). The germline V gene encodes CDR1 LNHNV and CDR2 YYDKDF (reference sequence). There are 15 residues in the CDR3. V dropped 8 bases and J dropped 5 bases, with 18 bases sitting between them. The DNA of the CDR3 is TGTGCCACCGAAAAGGACTCCCCCGGGACCGGGGAGCTGTTTTTT. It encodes CATEKDSPGTGELFF.

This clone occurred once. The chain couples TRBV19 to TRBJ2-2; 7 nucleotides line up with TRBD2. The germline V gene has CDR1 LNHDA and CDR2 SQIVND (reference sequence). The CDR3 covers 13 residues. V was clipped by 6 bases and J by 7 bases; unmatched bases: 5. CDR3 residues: CASSQGLSGELFF. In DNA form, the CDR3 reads TGTGCCAGTAGCCAGGGACTAAGCGGGGAGCTGTTTTTT.

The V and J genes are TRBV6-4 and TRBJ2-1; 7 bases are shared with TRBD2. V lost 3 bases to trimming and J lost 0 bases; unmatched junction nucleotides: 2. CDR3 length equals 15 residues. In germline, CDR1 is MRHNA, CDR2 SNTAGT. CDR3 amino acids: CASSELAVSYNEQFF. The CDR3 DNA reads TGTGCCAGCAGTGAGCTAGCGGTCTCCTACAATGAGCAGTTCTTC.

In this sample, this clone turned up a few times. CDR3 coding DNA: TGTGCCAGCAGGAGCGGACAGGGGAGTACTACAGATACGCAGTATTTT. This sequence encodes CASRSGQGSTTDTQYF. This sequence joins TRBV25-1 and TRBJ2-3; 9 nucleotides match TRBD1. The CDR3 has 16 residues. CDR1 MGHDK and CDR2 SYGVNS come from the germline V gene. V gave up 6 bases and J gave up 3 bases; unmatched junction bases: 10.

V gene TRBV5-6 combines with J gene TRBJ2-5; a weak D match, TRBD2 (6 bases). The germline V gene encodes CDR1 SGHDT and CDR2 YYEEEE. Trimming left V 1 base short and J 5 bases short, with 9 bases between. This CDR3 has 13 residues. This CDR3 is CASSLWRGETQYF. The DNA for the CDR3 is TGTGCCAGCAGCTTGTGGAGGGGTGAGACCCAGTACTTC.

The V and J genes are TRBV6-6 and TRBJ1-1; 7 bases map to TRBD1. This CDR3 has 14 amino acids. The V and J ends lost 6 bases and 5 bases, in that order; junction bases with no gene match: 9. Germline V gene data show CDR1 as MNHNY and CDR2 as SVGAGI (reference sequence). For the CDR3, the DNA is TGTGCCAGCAGCCCGACAGGGTATCAAACTGAAGCTTTCTTT. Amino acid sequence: CASSPTGYQTEAFF.

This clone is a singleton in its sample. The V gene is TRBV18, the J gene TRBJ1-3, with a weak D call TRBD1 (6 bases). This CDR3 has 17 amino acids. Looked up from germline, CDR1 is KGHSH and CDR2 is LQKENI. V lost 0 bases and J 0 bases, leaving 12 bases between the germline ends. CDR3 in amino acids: CASSPPGTPISGNTIYF. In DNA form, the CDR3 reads TGTGCCAGCTCACCACCGGGGACACCCATCTCTGGAAACACCATATATTTT.

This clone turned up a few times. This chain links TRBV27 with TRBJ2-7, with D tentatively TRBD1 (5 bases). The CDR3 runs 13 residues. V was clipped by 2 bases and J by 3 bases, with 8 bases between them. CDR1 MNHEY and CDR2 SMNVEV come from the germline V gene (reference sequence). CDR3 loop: CASSLGANYEQYF. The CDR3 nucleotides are TGTGCCAGCAGTTTAGGGGCGAACTACGAGCAGTACTTC.

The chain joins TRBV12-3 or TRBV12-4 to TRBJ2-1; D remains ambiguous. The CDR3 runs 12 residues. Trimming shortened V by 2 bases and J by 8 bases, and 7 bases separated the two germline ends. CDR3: CASSLSLDEQFF. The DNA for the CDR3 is TGTGCCAGCAGTTTATCACTCGATGAGCAGTTCTTC.

The CDR3 DNA is TGTGCCAGCAGCGTGGGAGGGGACTATGGCTACACCTTC. Its protein product is CASSVGGDYGYTF. The genes are TRBV9 and TRBJ1-2, with D possibly matching TRBD1 (5 bases). The CDR3 spans 13 residues. The germline V and J ends were trimmed by 2 bases and 3 bases, with 8 bases remaining between them. CDR1 SGDLS and CDR2 YYNGEE come from the germline V gene. Full variable domain (missing parts from reference TRBV9 and TRBJ1-2): DSGVTQTPKHLITATGQRVTLRCSPRSGDLSVYWYQQSLDQGLQFLIQYYNGEERAKGNILERFSAQQFPDLHSELNLSSLELGDSALYFCASSVGGDYGYTFGSGTRLTVV.

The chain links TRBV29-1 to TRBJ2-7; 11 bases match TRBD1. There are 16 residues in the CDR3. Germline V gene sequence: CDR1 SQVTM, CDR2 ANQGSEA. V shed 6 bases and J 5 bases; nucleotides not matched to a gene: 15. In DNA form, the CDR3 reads TGCAGCGTATACAACCCGGCGGGACAGGGGGACGACGAGCAGTACTTC. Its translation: CSVYNPAGQGDDEQYF.

The CDR3 DNA reads as TGCGCCAGCAGCTTTCTCATCGGGAACCAAGAGACCCAGTACTTC. This codes for CASSFLIGNQETQYF. The chain links TRBV5-1 to TRBJ2-5; D may be TRBD2 (5 bases). CDR1 and CDR2 (germline): SGHRS, YFSETQ. The V end lost 2 bases, the J end lost 0 bases, and 11 bases lay between the germline ends. The CDR3 sequence is 15 residues long. The full variable domain, completed using reference TRBV5-1 and TRBJ2-5, is KAGVTQTPRYLIKTRGQQVTLSCSPISGHRSVSWYQQTPGQGLQFLFEYFSETQRNKGNFPGRFSGRQFSNSRSEMNVSTLELGDSALYLCASSFLIGNQETQYFGPGTRLLVL.

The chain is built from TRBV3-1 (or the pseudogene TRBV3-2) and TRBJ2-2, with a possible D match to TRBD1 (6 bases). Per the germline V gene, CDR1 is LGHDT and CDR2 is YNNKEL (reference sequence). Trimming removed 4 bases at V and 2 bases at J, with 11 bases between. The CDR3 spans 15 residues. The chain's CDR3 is CASSPRTANTGELFF. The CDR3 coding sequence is TGTGCCAGCAGCCCCCGGACAGCAAACACCGGGGAGCTGTTTTTT.